This T cell receptor beta chain was sequenced for a study of beta chain features in type 1 diabetes. Across the study: Patients looked much like healthy donors when it came to age, gender and cell yields. Whole-study results and caveats: Compared to healthy donors, patients appeared to have naive, central memory and Treg TCRB repertoires that were more alike.

The sequenced template was cDNA made from the entire isolated RNA. An average approximately 3.7 million reads came from naive, central memory and regulatory T cell samples. Assay used: immunoSEQ multiplex PCR; TCRdb lists only in-frame clones, some missing. The sample holds more than 300,000 clones; over 13% are singletons and the top ten take roughly 0.017%. On this clone itself: Its antigen is currently unknown.

The purity of all sorted populations exceeded 98%. This CDR3 has 13 amino acids. Germline values: CDR1 SGHAT, CDR2 FQNNGV. V lost 8 bases and J 0 bases, leaving 10 bases between the germline ends. This chain uses TRBV11-2 with TRBJ1-1; D is unresolved. The specimen was naive CD4+ T cells from blood. The TCR comes from a woman aged 18-29 years in good health. The CDR3 nucleotides read TGTGCCAGCTCAGGTCATCTGAACACTGAAGCTTTCTTT. This gives the protein CASSGHLNTEAFF.